The 14 T cell receptor beta chains below were found in one sample sequenced in a study of shared T cell receptors in the human thymus. Generated by immunoSEQ multiplex PCR, the TCRdb table keeps only in-frame clones and is missing some. Of approximately 660,000 clones listed, roughly 90% are singletons. Another study also made use of these data, one on human thymus T cells.

Sample: thymocytes. These receptors came from a boy in the first two years of life with a congenital heart defect.

The gene calls are TRBV21-1 and TRBJ1-2; TRBD1, the table's D call, was not compared with the DNA. TRBV21-1 is a known pseudogene. This CDR3 is 13 amino acids long. Written as DNA, the CDR3 is TGTGCCAGCAGCATTTTGACAGGGTATGGCTACACCTTC. Encoded protein: CASSILTGYGYTF.

This chain connects TRBV29-1 to TRBJ2-7; D might be TRBD1 (6 bases). Trimming took 6 bases from V and 2 from J, leaving 20 bases between them. The germline CDR1 and CDR2 sequences are SQVTM and ANQGSEA. The CDR3 is 15 amino acids. CDR3 DNA sequence: TGCAGCGTAAGCCCCCTCCAGACAGGCCCCTACGAGCAGTACTTC. Translating it yields CSVSPLQTGPYEQYF.

DNA for the CDR3: TGTGCCAGTAGTATCTCACAGACCTACGAGCAGTACTTC. This sequence encodes CASSISQTYEQYF. V is TRBV19 and J is TRBJ2-7; D not certain. The CDR3 is 13 amino acids. Germline V gene lookup returns CDR1 LNHDA and CDR2 SQIVND (reference sequence). Trimming took 3 bases from V and 2 from J, leaving 8 bases between them.

The chain has TRBV6-1 and TRBJ2-1; 7 bases line up with TRBD2. After removal of 3 bases from V and 9 bases from J, the junction contained 20 bases not matched to a gene. CDR3 length: 18 residues. Germline CDR1 MNHNS, CDR2 SASEGT. The CDR3 DNA follows: TGTGCCAGCAGTGACCCTCACTGGGCTAGCGGATTACAATGTGAGCAGTTCTTC. This encodes CASSDPHWASGLQCEQFF.

The rearrangement links TRBV6-1 to TRBJ2-2, with TRBD2 matching over 12 bases. Germline trimming cut 3 bases from V and 7 bases from J; bases unmatched to any gene: 9. Germline CDR1 reads MNHNS; CDR2 reads SASEGT. The CDR3 loop spans 17 amino acids. The CDR3 nucleotides are TGTGCCAGCAGTGACAGACTAGCGGGAGTGGATCGCGGGGAGCTGTTTTTT. The encoded protein is CASSDRLAGVDRGELFF.

The V call is TRBV27, the J call TRBJ2-3; D might be TRBD2 (5 bases). The ends were cut back, 0 bases at V and 4 bases at J, with 20 bases in the middle. CDR1 MNHEY and CDR2 SMNVEV come from the germline V gene (reference sequence). This CDR3 is built from 18 residues. CDR3 sequence: CASSLSRAGTNFPDTQYF. The CDR3 nucleotides read TGTGCCAGCAGTTTATCGCGGGCGGGCACGAATTTCCCAGATACGCAGTATTTT.

The genes are TRBV11-3 and TRBJ2-5; 7 nucleotides match TRBD2. Germline CDR1 is SGHNT and CDR2 is YENEEA. This CDR3 has 16 residues. V dropped 6 bases and J dropped 2; count of bases not matched to a gene: 12. The CDR3 region has the DNA TGTGCCAGCAGGAACCGGGGGAGGGGCCTTCAAGAGACCCAGTACTTC. Protein product: CASRNRGRGLQETQYF.

The chain links TRBV14 to TRBJ1-2; D remains unclear. Germline values: CDR1 SGHDN, CDR2 FVKESK. The CDR3 is made up of 16 amino acids. V lost 1 base and J lost 2, with 14 bases in between. Here the CDR3 reads CASSQGPREVNYGYTF. DNA for the CDR3: TGTGCCAGCAGCCAAGGCCCCCGAGAGGTCAACTATGGCTACACCTTC.

The CDR3 is CASSPSDRGTEAFF. The CDR3 nucleotides are TGCGCCAGCAGCCCCTCGGACAGGGGCACTGAAGCTTTCTTT. V usage is TRBV5-1 and J usage is TRBJ1-1; 9 bases match TRBD1. There are 14 residues in the CDR3. The junction had 5 bases not matched to a gene; V was cut back by 4 bases and J by 4 bases. CDR1 and CDR2 (germline): SGHRS, YFSETQ.

The CDR3 nucleotides read TGTGCCAGCAGCTTACTACTCAGGTTCCCCATCCCCAACTATGGCTACACCTTC. The encoded protein is CASSLLLRFPIPNYGYTF. The chain couples TRBV7-9 to TRBJ1-2, with D hard to call. V was clipped by 2 bases and J by 2 bases, with 21 bases between them. From germline, CDR1 is SEHNR and CDR2 FQNEAQ (reference sequence). The CDR3 covers 18 residues.

This sequence joins TRBV19 and TRBJ2-3, with 12 bases lining up with TRBD2. V lost 3 bases, J lost 3 bases, and 1 base stayed unmatched. Germline-derived CDR1 and CDR2 are LNHDA and SQIVND (reference sequence). This CDR3 contains 15 residues. The CDR3 DNA follows: TGTGCCAGTAGTATGACTAGCGGGAGAACAGATACGCAGTATTTT. This sequence encodes CASSMTSGRTDTQYF.

V usage is TRBV1 and J usage is TRBJ2-1; the table names TRBD2, a call not compared with the DNA. TRBV1 is recorded as a pseudogene. The CDR3 runs to 16 residues. CDR3 DNA: TGCCCCAGCAGCCCTTCTAGCGGGATACGAGCGAATGAGCAGTTCTTC. It codes for CPSSPSSGIRANEQFF.

The chain links TRBV25-1 to TRBJ2-1; 11 bases match TRBD1. V was clipped by 3 bases and J by 10 bases; unmatched bases: 8. The CDR3 runs 15 residues. CDR1 and CDR2 (germline): MGHDK, SYGVNS. This CDR3 is CASSEFGQGAYEQFF. CDR3 DNA sequence: TGTGCCAGCAGTGAGTTTGGACAGGGGGCATACGAGCAGTTCTTC.

This sequence joins TRBV12-5 and TRBJ2-7, with D maybe TRBD1 (6 bases). Germline CDR1 and CDR2: LGHNT and FRNRAP. V lost 5 bases to trimming and J lost 0 bases, with 17 bases between them. The CDR3 contains 16 residues. CDR3 coding DNA: TGTGCTAGTGGTCAGGGGAATACCGGGGCCTCCTACGAGCAGTACTTC. Amino acid sequence: CASGQGNTGASYEQYF.